What follows are 22 T cell receptor beta chains derived from one specimen sequenced in a study of CD8+ T cells in alopecia areata. cDNA reverse transcribed from extracted RNA served as the sequencing template. Generated by immunoSEQ multiplex PCR, the TCRdb table keeps only in-frame clones and is missing some. Among 65,000 to 100,000 clones, just over 50% were seen once, and the ten largest hold under 6.5%. Material for sequencing was NKG2D-high CD8+ T cells sorted from blood. The receptors shown here come from a human donor with alopecia areata.

The chain recombines TRBV29-1 with TRBJ2-3; TRBD2 matches 8 bases. The trim removed 2 bases at V and 0 bases at J, leaving 4 bases unmatched. The CDR3 is 15 residues long. Germline lookup yields CDR1 SQVTM and CDR2 ANQGSEA. The CDR3 here is CSVELAGISTDTQYF. The CDR3 DNA sequence: TGCAGCGTTGAACTAGCGGGTATTAGCACAGATACGCAGTATTTT.

This clone was detected many times. Other DNA sequences in the sample encode the same CDR3. This rearrangement joins TRBV27 to TRBJ2-5, with 9 bases that match TRBD1. The germline gives CDR1 MNHEY, CDR2 SMNVEV (reference sequence). V lost 3 bases, J lost 4 bases, and 0 bases stayed unmatched. The CDR3 runs 13 residues. For the CDR3, the DNA is TGTGCCAGCAGTTTGGACAGGGGAGAGACCCAGTACTTC. As protein: CASSLDRGETQYF.

In its sample, this clone was seen a few times. The V and J genes are TRBV6-5 and TRBJ2-2; 7 nucleotides line up with TRBD1. Germline CDR1 and CDR2: MNHEY and SVGAGI. The CDR3 sequence is 14 residues long. With V trimmed by 5 bases and J by 5 bases, 5 bases remained unmatched. The CDR3 DNA reads TGTGCCAGCAGTCCCGGGACAGCGACCGGGGAGCTGTTTTTT. Protein: CASSPGTATGELFF.

The CDR3 DNA is TGTGCCAGCAGCTTACCGGGAACCCAAGAGACCCAGTACTTC. Translation: CASSLPGTQETQYF. This chain joins TRBV7-9 and TRBJ2-5, with D maybe TRBD2 (5 bases). Germline V gene sequence: CDR1 SEHNR, CDR2 FQNEAQ (reference sequence). This CDR3 region has 14 residues. Trimming stripped 2 bases from V and 1 base from J, with 8 bases between.

This clone is categorized as medium-sized. The chain recombines TRBV23-1 with TRBJ2-3; 8 positions match TRBD1. Being an ORF, TRBV23-1 has a function that is uncertain. The V segment lost 3 bases and the J segment 2 bases; nucleotides outside the gene matches: 10. The CDR3 runs to 17 residues. CDR3 sequence: CASSHPGQGRDTDTQYF. CDR3 bases: TGCGCCAGCAGTCACCCAGGACAGGGAAGGGACACAGATACGCAGTATTTT.

The V and J genes are TRBV27 and TRBJ1-2; 12 nucleotides match TRBD1. V was clipped by 2 bases and J by 5 bases; unmatched bases: 9. Germline loops: CDR1 MNHEY, CDR2 SMNVEV (reference sequence). This CDR3 contains 17 residues. In DNA, the CDR3 is TGTGCCAGCAGTTTAACGGGGACAGGGGGCCCTAGGTATGGCTACACCTTC. This sequence encodes CASSLTGTGGPRYGYTF.

This clone appeared a few times. The V and J genes are TRBV29-1 and TRBJ2-2; 8 bases map to TRBD2. Germline V gene data show CDR1 as SQVTM and CDR2 as ANQGSEA. J lost 7 bases, V lost 7 bases, and 11 bases had no gene match. CDR3 size: 14 residues. This CDR3 reads CSGTSRRLGGELFF. The CDR3 DNA follows: TGCAGCGGGACTAGCCGAAGGTTGGGCGGGGAGCTGTTTTTT.

The chain carries TRBV9 and TRBJ2-7, with a tentative D call TRBD2 (6 bases). The CDR3 has 15 residues. Germline V CDR1 and CDR2: SGDLS, YYNGEE. Trimming left V 3 bases short and J 0 bases short, with 13 bases between. The CDR3 here is CASSAAHGSSYEQYF. CDR3 DNA sequence: TGTGCCAGCAGCGCCGCCCACGGGAGCTCCTACGAGCAGTACTTC.

This clone was counted between two and nine times. The chain employs TRBV6-5 and TRBJ2-7; no firm D call. Deletions cut 0 bases from V and 5 bases from J, with 8 bases between. The CDR3 has 13 amino acids. Germline V gene lookup returns CDR1 MNHEY and CDR2 SVGAGI. CDR3 protein: CASSYSRVHEQYF. In nucleotides, the CDR3 is TGTGCCAGCAGTTACTCCAGAGTCCACGAGCAGTACTTC.

This chain joins TRBV10-3 and TRBJ2-7; 7 bases agree with TRBD2. Per germline, CDR1 ENHRY and CDR2 SYGVKD. The ends lost 3 bases at V and 6 bases at J; junction bases unmatched: 5. CDR3 length: 13 amino acids. The DNA of the CDR3 is TGTGCCATCAGTGACCTGACTAGCTTCGAGCAGTACTTC. Protein product: CAISDLTSFEQYF.

This clone was seen a single time. The rearrangement links TRBV28 to TRBJ2-5, with D unresolved. Germline V gene data show CDR1 as MDHEN and CDR2 as SYDVKM. Trimming pared 3 bases from V and 0 bases from J, leaving 5 bases between. The CDR3 contains 13 residues. The DNA of the CDR3 is TGTGCCAGCAGTTTTACAGACCAAGAGACCCAGTACTTC. Protein sequence: CASSFTDQETQYF.

In its sample, this clone was seen a few times. The genes are TRBV2 and TRBJ2-1; no reliable D call. CDR3 length equals 11 residues. The V end lost 5 bases, the J end lost 10 bases, and 9 bases lay between the germline ends. Germline assignment: CDR1 SNHLY and CDR2 FYNNEI. CDR3 in amino acids: CASSLGYEQFF. The CDR3 nucleotides read TGTGCCAGCAGTCTCGGCTACGAGCAGTTCTTC.

This clone was counted only a few times. CDR3 region: CASSLDGGPPDTQYF. Here the CDR3 DNA reads TGTGCCAGCAGCTTGGACGGGGGGCCCCCAGATACGCAGTATTTT. The V call is TRBV5-4, the J call TRBJ2-3, with D perhaps TRBD2 (7 bases). CDR1 and CDR2 from the germline V gene are SGHNT and YYREEE (reference sequence). The V gene lost 0 bases and the J gene lost 4 bases, with 12 bases spanning the gap. The length of the CDR3 is 15 residues.

V usage is TRBV10-3 and J usage is TRBJ1-6; 8 bases are a match to TRBD1. With V trimmed by 7 bases and J by 9 bases, 8 bases remained unmatched. Germline V gives CDR1 ENHRY, CDR2 SYGVKD. The CDR3 loop spans 14 amino acids. CDR3 sequence: CAITEDRGGSPLHF. CDR3 nucleotides: TGTGCCATCACCGAAGACAGGGGAGGTTCACCCCTCCACTTT.

The CDR3 sequence: CASSQDMGSEAFF. The CDR3 DNA reads TGCGCCAGCAGCCAAGATATGGGGTCTGAAGCTTTCTTT. The chain uses TRBV4-1 and TRBJ1-1; D is unclear. Germline lookup yields CDR1 MGHRA and CDR2 YSYEKL. This CDR3 comprises 13 residues. The germline V and J ends were trimmed by 0 bases and 6 bases, with 8 bases remaining between them.

This CDR3 is CATSSRSAGQDEKLFF. The DNA for the CDR3 is TGTGCCACCAGCAGTCGATCCGCAGGGCAAGACGAAAAACTGTTTTTT. The chain links TRBV15 to TRBJ1-4; D might be TRBD1 (5 bases). Trimming pared 3 bases from V and 8 bases from J, leaving 19 bases between. CDR1 is LNHNV, CDR2 YYDKDF, per germline (reference sequence). The CDR3 contains 16 residues.

This clone was counted at least ten times. The V and J genes are TRBV4-1 and TRBJ2-3, with 8 bases matching TRBD2. Germline V gives CDR1 MGHRA, CDR2 YSYEKL. The length of the CDR3 is 14 residues. The trim removed 4 bases at V and 5 bases at J, leaving 5 bases unmatched. The CDR3 nucleotides read TGCGCCAGCAGCCGAGCGGGAGTAGAAGATACGCAGTATTTT. Protein product: CASSRAGVEDTQYF.

This rearrangement joins TRBV30 to TRBJ1-2; 8 bases are a match to TRBD1. Germline CDR1 is GTSNPN and CDR2 is SVGIG (reference sequence). This CDR3 comprises 14 residues. With 4 bases clipped from V and 8 bases from J, the junction kept 12 bases outside the gene matches. The CDR3 spells CAWIAPGGAEGYTF. CDR3 bases: TGTGCCTGGATCGCCCCAGGGGGCGCGGAAGGCTACACCTTC.

This clone was detected only a few times. The genes are TRBV29-1 and TRBJ2-7; D tentatively fits TRBD1 or TRBD2 (5 bases each). CDR1 SQVTM and CDR2 ANQGSEA come from the germline V gene. The CDR3 is 12 residues long. Trimming took 7 bases from V and 0 from J, leaving 10 bases between them. CDR3 nucleotides: TGCAGCGCCTTGGGGGACTCCTACGAGCAGTACTTC. Protein: CSALGDSYEQYF.

This clone was picked up one time. V usage is TRBV27 and J usage is TRBJ2-2, with a possible D match to TRBD1 (6 bases). Trimming shortened V by 4 bases and J by 3 bases, and 30 bases separated the two germline ends. The CDR3 runs to 21 residues. CDR1 and CDR2 (germline): MNHEY, SMNVEV (reference sequence). The CDR3 loop is CASSSEYPTGKDFYDTGELFF. The CDR3 DNA follows: TGTGCCAGCAGTTCCGAATACCCCACAGGGAAGGATTTTTATGACACCGGGGAGCTGTTTTTT.

This clone appeared once. The gene calls are TRBV5-6 and TRBJ2-5, with unresolved D. V shed 0 bases and J shed 11 bases, with 8 bases lying between them. The CDR3 has 11 amino acids. CDR1 is SGHDT, CDR2 YYEEEE, per germline. CDR3 in amino acids: CASSLGPWQYF. The DNA of the CDR3 is TGTGCCAGCAGCTTGGGTCCGTGGCAGTACTTC.

This chain links TRBV4-2 with TRBJ2-7; possible D gene TRBD1, 5 bases. V was clipped by 0 bases and J by 0 bases, with 9 bases between them. Germline assignment: CDR1 LGHNA and CDR2 YNFKEQ. This CDR3 is 15 amino acids long. Here the CDR3 DNA reads TGTGCCAGCAGCCAAGAAAGGGGTCCCTCCTACGAGCAGTACTTC. Amino acids: CASSQERGPSYEQYF.